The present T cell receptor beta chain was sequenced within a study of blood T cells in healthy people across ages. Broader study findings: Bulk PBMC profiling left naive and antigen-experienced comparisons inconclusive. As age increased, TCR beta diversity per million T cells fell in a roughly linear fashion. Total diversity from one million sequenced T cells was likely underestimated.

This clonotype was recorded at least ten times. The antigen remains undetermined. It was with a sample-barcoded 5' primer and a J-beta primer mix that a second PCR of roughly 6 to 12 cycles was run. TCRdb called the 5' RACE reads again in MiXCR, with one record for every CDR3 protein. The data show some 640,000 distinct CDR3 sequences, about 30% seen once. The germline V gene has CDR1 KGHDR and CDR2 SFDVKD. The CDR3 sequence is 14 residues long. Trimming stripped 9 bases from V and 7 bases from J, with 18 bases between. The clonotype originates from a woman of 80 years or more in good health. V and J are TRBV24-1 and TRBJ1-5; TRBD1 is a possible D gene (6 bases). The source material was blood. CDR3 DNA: TGTGCCACCGGGGGCTCGGGAGGAGCACAGCCCCAGCATTTT. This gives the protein CATGGSGGAQPQHF.